Listed below are T cell receptor beta chains from one sample, sequenced in a study of blood T cell repertoires in COVID-19. The protocol was immunoSEQ multiplex PCR, while the TCRdb copy is restricted to in-frame clones and leaves out a portion. The sample has about 200,000 clones; approximately 86% are singletons. Sequencing was done on a sample of PBMCs or T cells enriched from blood (not recorded which). The receptors come from a woman aged 55-75 years with acute COVID-19. The CDR3 runs from the conserved cysteine through the conserved F or W. A D gene is named only where the DNA matches it firmly. Size is stated for part of the rows, as once, few or many counts, or as a class when the clone is expanded.

>TRBV6-4|.|few|TRBJ2-6
CASSPSSGANVLTF
TGTGCCAGCAGTCCGAGCTCTGGGGCCAACGTCCTGACTTTC
>TRBV28|.|.|TRBJ1-1
CASRPRNTEAFF
TGTGCCAGCAGACCGAGGAACACTGAAGCTTTCTTT
>TRBV5-1|TRBD2|.|TRBJ2-1
CASRSQPSGSLTYNEQFF
TGCGCCAGCAGAAGTCAACCGAGCGGGAGCCTCACCTACAATGAGCAGTTCTTC
>TRBV4-1|TRBD1|.|TRBJ1-5
CASSQGPGTGTQPQHF
TGCGCCAGCAGCCAAGGTCCCGGGACAGGCACCCAGCCCCAGCATTTT
>TRBV4-3|TRBD2|.|TRBJ2-1
CASSQESRDYMKFF
TGCGCCAGCAGCCAGGAATCCCGGGACTACATGAAGTTCTTC
>TRBV9|TRBD2|once|TRBJ2-1
CATQPSGSRLYNEQFF
TGTGCCACCCAGCCAAGCGGGAGCCGTTTATACAATGAGCAGTTCTTC
>TRBV29-1|.|.|TRBJ2-1
CSMGAPPNNEQFF
TGCAGTATGGGGGCCCCGCCGAACAATGAGCAGTTCTTC
>TRBV5-4|TRBD1|many|TRBJ1-1
CASSFLTPSTGSTEAFF
TGTGCCAGCAGCTTTCTCACACCATCGACAGGGTCGACTGAAGCTTTCTTT
>TRBV4-3|TRBD2|.|TRBJ2-3
CASSQEGSGSSTDTQYF
TGCGCCAGCAGCCAAGAGGGTAGCGGGAGCAGCACAGATACGCAGTATTTT
>TRBV2|.|.|TRBJ1-1
CASSNSGTIHTEAFF
TGTGCCAGCAGTAATTCCGGGACAATCCACACTGAAGCTTTCTTT
>TRBV30|TRBD1|few|TRBJ1-5
CAWSKQGLPQHF
TGTGCCTGGAGTAAACAGGGGCTGCCCCAGCATTTT